A single sample is the source of the 29 T cell receptor beta chains below, sequenced in a study of blood T cell repertoires in COVID-19. The data were produced by immunoSEQ multiplex PCR, yet TCRdb's version contains in-frame clones alone and is incomplete. The profile shows about 160,000 clones, around 82% of them singletons. Sequencing used peripheral blood. The receptors originated from a woman aged 40 to 50 with COVID-19, enrolled during active disease.

This chain uses TRBV7-2 with TRBJ1-2; no clear D gene. The germline gives CDR1 SGHTA, CDR2 FQGNSA. Trimming cost V 5 bases and J 8 bases, with 18 bases left between them. The CDR3 contains 14 residues. The CDR3 region has the DNA TGTGCCAGCAGCCCGGAACCCCAGAGCGGAGGCTACACCTTC. Its translation: CASSPEPQSGGYTF.

The rearrangement links TRBV5-6 to TRBJ2-1; D not certain. The germline V gene has CDR1 SGHDT and CDR2 YYEEEE. The CDR3 length is 15 residues. The V end was cut by 0 bases, the J end by 4 bases, with 11 bases between. This CDR3 is CASSLDSQAYNEQFF. Written as DNA, the CDR3 is TGTGCCAGCAGCTTGGACTCCCAGGCTTACAATGAGCAGTTCTTC.

J is TRBJ2-3 and V is TRBV3-1 (or the pseudogene TRBV3-2), with D hard to call. V lost 3 bases to trimming and J lost 5 bases, with 12 bases between them. This CDR3 is 14 amino acids long. The germline V gene encodes CDR1 LGHDT and CDR2 YNNKEL (reference sequence). The CDR3 here is CASSQGWLKDTQYF. The CDR3 DNA reads as TGTGCCAGCAGCCAGGGCTGGCTAAAAGATACGCAGTATTTT.

The CDR3 sequence: CASLTTGANVLTF. Written as DNA, the CDR3 is TGTGCCAGCCTCACAACTGGGGCCAACGTCCTGACTTTC. The chain carries TRBV18 and TRBJ2-6; D is uncertain. The CDR3 has 13 residues. Trimming left V 8 bases short and J 2 bases short, with 7 bases between. Germline values: CDR1 KGHSH, CDR2 LQKENI.

This clone has only a few counts. V and J are TRBV19 and TRBJ2-3; 10 nucleotides agree with TRBD2. The CDR3 is 20 amino acids. Trimming cost V 1 base and J 2 bases; bases outside gene matches: 15. The germline CDR1 and CDR2 sequences are LNHDA and SQIVND (reference sequence). CDR3 region: CASSIVVRASGGQYTDTQYF. The CDR3 DNA is TGTGCCAGTAGTATAGTGGTCCGGGCTAGCGGGGGACAATACACAGATACGCAGTATTTT.

The chain couples TRBV13 to TRBJ2-4, with D perhaps matching TRBD2 (6 bases). The germline CDR1 and CDR2 sequences are PRHDT and FYEKMQ (reference sequence). The germline V and J ends were trimmed by 5 bases and 0 bases, with 11 bases remaining between them. CDR3 size: 15 residues. Here the CDR3 DNA reads TGTGCCAGCAGCCCGGGACTTGTAGCCAAAAACATTCAGTACTTC. Encoded protein: CASSPGLVAKNIQYF.

The chain links TRBV25-1 to TRBJ1-5; possibly TRBD1 for D (5 bases). Per the germline V gene, CDR1 is MGHDK and CDR2 is SYGVNS. Between the trimmed V and J ends, which lost 4 bases and 5 bases, there was a span of 12 bases. CDR3 size: 14 residues. The CDR3 region has the DNA TGTGCCAGCAGTGGAGCAGTGGGGCATCAGCCCCAGCATTTT. Translated, it gives CASSGAVGHQPQHF.

The chain employs TRBV19 and TRBJ2-6, with TRBD2 matching over 7 bases. The CDR3 runs to 14 residues. The germline gives CDR1 LNHDA, CDR2 SQIVND (reference sequence). The ends lost 7 bases at V and 3 bases at J; junction bases unmatched: 3. The CDR3 bases are TGTGCCAGTACGGGGGGTGGTGGGGCCAACGTCCTGACTTTC. Its translation is CASTGGGGANVLTF.

V is TRBV2 and J is TRBJ2-1, with unresolved D. CDR1 and CDR2 (germline): SNHLY, FYNNEI. The CDR3 sequence is 15 residues long. V lost 2 bases, J lost 6 bases, and 14 bases lay in between. The CDR3 loop reads CASSETLVRGNEQFF. For the CDR3, the DNA is TGTGCCAGCAGTGAAACTCTCGTCCGAGGCAATGAGCAGTTCTTC. Filled out from reference TRBV2 and TRBJ2-1, the complete variable domain reads EPEVTQTPSHQVTQMGQEVILRCVPISNHLYFYWYRQILGQKVEFLVSFYNNEISEKSEIFDDQFSVERPDGSNFTLKIRSTKLEDSAMYFCASSETLVRGNEQFFGPGTRLTVL.

This rearrangement joins TRBV2 to TRBJ2-2, with 7 nucleotides matching TRBD1. From germline, CDR1 is SNHLY and CDR2 FYNNEI. CDR3 length equals 14 residues. J gave up 1 base and V 7 bases, and 3 bases lay outside the gene matches. The CDR3 DNA follows: TGTGCCAGCATGGGACAGCAGAACACCGGGGAGCTGTTTTTT. As protein: CASMGQQNTGELFF.

This chain uses TRBV7-6 with TRBJ1-2, with D perhaps TRBD1 (5 bases). V was shortened by 4 bases and J by 7 bases, with 7 bases between the two germline ends. In germline, CDR1 is SGHVS, CDR2 FNYEAQ. This CDR3 contains 11 residues. The CDR3 region has the DNA TGTGCCAGCAGCTATACAGGTGGCTACACCTTC. Amino acid sequence: CASSYTGGYTF.

This rearrangement joins TRBV7-2 to TRBJ1-6; 9 nucleotides agree with TRBD1. The CDR3 consists of 15 residues. With V trimmed by 5 bases and J by 7 bases, 6 bases remained unmatched. Per germline, CDR1 SGHTA and CDR2 FQGNSA. The CDR3 reads CASSMDRGGNSPLHF. The CDR3 DNA reads as TGTGCCAGCAGCATGGACAGGGGAGGCAATTCACCCCTCCACTTT.

The chain carries TRBV12-3 or TRBV12-4 and TRBJ2-2; the D is unclear. Deletions cut 3 bases from V and 7 bases from J, with 6 bases between. This CDR3 spans 12 amino acids. As DNA, the CDR3 is TGTGCCAGCAGTTTCGGCGGCGGGGAGCTGTTTTTT. Encoded protein: CASSFGGGELFF.

This clone has just a few counts. Here the CDR3 DNA reads TGTGCCAGCAGTTTACAGGGGCCACGGTCCGATGAGCAGTTCTTC. The encoded protein is CASSLQGPRSDEQFF. The J gene is TRBJ2-1, the V gene TRBV27; perhaps TRBD1 as D (6 bases). Germline V CDR1 and CDR2: MNHEY, SMNVEV (reference sequence). Trimming cost V 2 bases and J 8 bases, with 16 bases left between them. The CDR3 is 15 amino acids.

The chain uses TRBV5-1 and TRBJ2-3, with a weak D call TRBD1 (5 bases). Germline CDR1 reads SGHRS; CDR2 reads YFSETQ. This CDR3 is built from 16 residues. V was clipped by 2 bases and J by 3 bases, with 16 bases between them. The CDR3 DNA reads TGCGCCAGCAGCTTAGTCTTTAGGGGTTCAACAGATACGCAGTATTTT. Its protein is CASSLVFRGSTDTQYF.

The chain combines TRBV28 with TRBJ2-2; 8 bases fit TRBD2. The trim removed 7 bases at V and 4 bases at J, leaving 5 bases unmatched. The CDR3 spans 14 residues. CDR1 and CDR2 from the germline V gene are MDHEN and SYDVKM. This CDR3 is CASISGSGTGELFF. The CDR3 bases are TGTGCCAGCATAAGCGGGAGTGGCACCGGGGAGCTGTTTTTT.

This sequence joins TRBV7-9 and TRBJ2-6; 14 nucleotides line up with TRBD2. Germline V gene data show CDR1 as SEHNR and CDR2 as FQNEAQ (reference sequence). There are 19 residues in the CDR3. The V and J ends lost 4 bases and 3 bases, in that order; junction bases with no gene match: 8. CDR3 nucleotide sequence: TGTGCCAGCAGCTCAACGATGGGACTAGCGGGAGTTGGGGCCAACGTCCTGACTTTC. Its protein is CASSSTMGLAGVGANVLTF.

The chain uses TRBV28 and TRBJ1-4; no firm D call. The V end was cut by 6 bases, the J end by 0 bases, with 11 bases between. CDR3 length equals 15 residues. Germline loops: CDR1 MDHEN, CDR2 SYDVKM. DNA of the CDR3: TGTGCCAGCAGCCCCGTCACGGCAACTAATGAAAAACTGTTTTTT. This encodes CASSPVTATNEKLFF.

The chain employs TRBV9 and TRBJ2-1, with 8 bases that match TRBD2. The germline gives CDR1 SGDLS, CDR2 YYNGEE. The V and J ends lost 3 bases and 8 bases, in that order; junction bases with no gene match: 4. The CDR3 has 13 amino acids. The CDR3 DNA reads TGTGCCAGCAGCGGGACTAGCTTGTATGAGCAGTTCTTC. This encodes CASSGTSLYEQFF.

V and J are TRBV28 and TRBJ2-7, with TRBD2 identical over 11 bases. CDR1 MDHEN and CDR2 SYDVKM come from the germline V gene. The ends lost 8 bases at V and 0 bases at J; junction bases unmatched: 9. The CDR3 runs 16 residues. The DNA of the CDR3 is TGTGCCAGCTGGTCTAGCGGGAGGCCCACCTCCTACGAGCAGTACTTC. Encoded protein: CASWSSGRPTSYEQYF.

CDR3: CASSPILANREYPAGNNEQFF. CDR3 sequence (DNA): TGTGCCAGCTCACCTATCCTGGCCAACAGGGAGTATCCAGCGGGAAATAATGAGCAGTTCTTC. The chain is built from TRBV18 and TRBJ2-1; TRBD2 is a possible D gene (7 bases). Germline V gene data show CDR1 as KGHSH and CDR2 as LQKENI. The CDR3 extends over 21 amino acids. The V and J ends lost 3 bases and 7 bases respectively, with 34 bases between them.

The chain links TRBV29-1 to TRBJ1-5; a weak D match, TRBD1 (5 bases). Germline V gives CDR1 SQVTM, CDR2 ANQGSEA. V dropped 4 bases and J dropped 7 bases, with 14 bases sitting between them. The CDR3 runs 13 residues. CDR3 region: CSVGAGEGQPQHF. CDR3 nucleotides: TGCAGCGTTGGTGCGGGGGAGGGACAGCCCCAGCATTTT.

The chain is built from TRBV30 and TRBJ1-2, with TRBD1 matching over 10 bases. Per the germline V gene, CDR1 is GTSNPN and CDR2 is SVGIG (reference sequence). The CDR3 sequence is 17 residues long. The trim removed 4 bases at V and 3 bases at J, leaving 14 bases unmatched. The CDR3, as DNA: TGTGCCTGGAACGAACCGGGACAGGGGTTTCGGTACTATGGCTACACCTTC. As protein: CAWNEPGQGFRYYGYTF.

The rearrangement uses TRBV6-2 or TRBV6-3 and TRBJ2-5; TRBD1 is a possible D gene (6 bases). The germline gives CDR1 MNHEY, CDR2 SVGEGT. This CDR3 is built from 14 residues. Trimming shortened V by 6 bases and J by 7 bases, and 18 bases separated the two germline ends. This CDR3 is CASSPGTPRGTQYF. The CDR3 DNA reads as TGTGCCAGCAGCCCCGGGACACCCCGCGGGACCCAGTACTTC.

The rearrangement links TRBV4-2 to TRBJ1-4, with 9 bases identical to TRBD1. The CDR3 spans 19 residues. V trimming: 2 bases; J trimming: 8 bases; junction bases outside the gene matches: 18. Germline V gene lookup returns CDR1 LGHNA and CDR2 YNFKEQ. Here the CDR3 reads CASSQKPQSSGTGTEKLFF. The CDR3 bases are TGTGCCAGCAGCCAAAAGCCCCAATCCTCAGGGACAGGGACCGAAAAACTGTTTTTT.

This chain uses TRBV10-1 with TRBJ2-2; no clear D gene. Germline V CDR1 and CDR2: WNHNN, SYGVQD (reference sequence). The CDR3 length is 13 residues. The V gene lost 4 bases and the J gene lost 5 bases, with 8 bases spanning the gap. CDR3 protein: CASSGFLTGELFF. The CDR3 nucleotides are TGCGCCAGCAGTGGTTTCCTGACCGGGGAGCTGTTTTTT.

This chain uses TRBV5-6 with TRBJ2-5, with D possibly TRBD1 on 5 matching bases. This CDR3 is built from 16 residues. The germline V gene encodes CDR1 SGHDT and CDR2 YYEEEE. Deletions cut 2 bases from V and 0 bases from J, with 14 bases between. The CDR3 sequence: CASSFLTASYQETQYF. The CDR3 nucleotides read TGTGCCAGCAGCTTCTTGACAGCCTCGTACCAAGAGACCCAGTACTTC.

The gene calls are TRBV11-2 and TRBJ1-1; a possible D gene is TRBD1 (6 bases). CDR1 and CDR2 from the germline V gene are SGHAT and FQNNGV. V was clipped by 3 bases and J by 8 bases, with 10 bases between them. This CDR3 is built from 12 residues. The CDR3 coding sequence is TGTGCCAGCAGCTTTCGGACAGTCGAAGCTTTCTTT. Translated: CASSFRTVEAFF. The whole variable domain, filled in from reference TRBV11-2 and TRBJ1-1, reads EAGVAQSPRYKIIEKRQSVAFWCNPISGHATLYWYQQILGQGPKLLIQFQNNGVVDDSQLPKDRFSAERLKGVDSTLKIQPAKLEDSAVYLCASSFRTVEAFFGQGTRLTVV.

The rearrangement links TRBV7-2 to TRBJ2-1; TRBD2 might be the D (6 bases). V gave up 4 bases and J gave up 9 bases, with 13 bases separating them. The CDR3 covers 13 residues. Germline assignment: CDR1 SGHTA and CDR2 FQGNSA. CDR3 sequence: CASSSDYSGEQFF. Written as DNA, the CDR3 is TGTGCCAGCAGCTCGGACTATTCCGGTGAGCAGTTCTTC. Based on the CDR3 plus reference TRBV7-2 and TRBJ2-1, the full variable domain is GAGVSQSPSNKVTEKGKDVELRCDPISGHTALYWYRQSLGQGLEFLIYFQGNSAPDKSGLPSDRFSAERTGGSVSTLTIQRTQQEDSAVYLCASSSDYSGEQFFGPGTRLTVL.